Many counts were recorded for the clone carrying this TCR beta chain. The antigen remains unidentified. The data originate from a study of T cells in Graves' hyperthyroidism and ophthalmopathy. Study summary: Peripheral blood draws took place at initial diagnosis, ahead of any treatment.

There were TCR beta CDR3 regions amplified from RNA transcripts. The HTBI primer set was used in a first-round RT-PCR of the TCR CDR3. TCRdb passed the multiplex PCR reads through MiXCR, listing each CDR3 protein once. This sample has 700,000 to 950,000 distinct CDR3 sequences, with around 40% found just once. Whole-study findings and limits: Ophthalmopathy was told apart from stable hyperthyroidism by a 13 V-J model.

The CDR3 is 14 amino acids. V dropped 0 bases and J dropped 10; count of bases not matched to a gene: 8. Per germline, CDR1 ENHRY and CDR2 SYGVKD. This TCR derives from a woman in her thirties or forties with Graves' hyperthyroidism. The sample consisted of blood. The chain has TRBV10-3 and TRBJ2-7, with 8 bases identical to TRBD2. As DNA, the CDR3 is TGTGCCATCAGTGAGTCGGGAGCGGGAGCTCGTCAGTACTTC. Amino acid sequence: CAISESGAGARQYF.